The subject of this entry is one T cell receptor (beta chain). The record originates from a study of blood T cell repertoires in COVID-19. The CDR3 has 14 amino acids. Germline lookup yields CDR1 LNHDA and CDR2 SQIVND (reference sequence). V lost 6 bases and J lost 3, with 11 bases in between. Categorization into cohorts depended on clinical history that participants reported. In the original processing: Using reference gene primer amplification, nucleated cell counts were estimated. Assay: immunoSEQ multiplex PCR; the TCRdb copy retains only in-frame clones and omits some. For V, J and clone size, that table is used; D and trimming come from the DNA. This table holds under 250,000 clones, 81% found once.

The specimen sequenced was PBMCs or T cells enriched from blood (not recorded which). This sequence originates from a woman aged 50 to 60 with acute COVID-19. The chain uses TRBV19 and TRBJ1-4; D unclear. This CDR3 reads CASSPITPNEKLFF. The CDR3 DNA is TGTGCCAGTAGCCCGATTACACCTAATGAAAAACTGTTTTTT.